This T cell receptor beta chain appears in the sequencing data of a study of CXCR3-negative and CXCR3-positive naive CD8 T cells. Whole-study findings and limits: Both of the naive subsets showed about the same high diversity, but memory CD8+ cells had much less. TRB CDR3s were more hydrophobic in CXCR3-positive than in CXCR3-negative naive cells.

The CDR3 runs to 14 residues. The sorting of each CD8+ T cell subset was done in triplicate, at more than 250,000 cells each. UMI-tagged TRB cDNA libraries were built via 5' RACE. TCRdb reprocessed the 5' RACE reads, with one entry per CDR3 protein and no DNA. The sample totals some 60,000 distinct CDR3 sequences. With respect to this clonotype: The antigen is unknown.

The clonotype was recovered from a human donor in good health. Some clones in this sample may be carry-over from other donors' samples. The chain carries TRBV12-3 or TRBV12-4 and TRBJ1-5. The specimen sequenced was naive CXCR3+ CD8+ T cells from blood. Specified subset: CD45RO-CCR7+CD27+CD95- naive CD8+ T cells expressing CXCR3 (TNR3+). Here the CDR3 reads CASSTRRNNQPQHF.